This note documents a single TCR beta chain sequence. Recruited during active infection, patients (from Seattle) were subsequently followed longitudinally. Original methodology: By means of reference gene primer amplification, nucleated cell counts were estimated. The method was immunoSEQ multiplex PCR; TCRdb's version includes in-frame clones alone and lacks a portion of them. That table furnishes V, J and clone size, whereas the DNA furnished D and trimming. There are 150,000 to 200,000 clones in the sample; 85% to 95% occur only once, and 2% lies in the top ten. The V and J ends lost 4 bases and 1 base respectively, with 15 bases between them. The germline V gene encodes CDR1 SGDLS and CDR2 YYNGEE. The CDR3 runs to 15 residues. The entry originates in a study of blood T cell repertoires in COVID-19. For the study at large: COVID-19 samples from acute and convalescent phases originated in the United States, Italy and Spain. The cDNA or gDNA used as material had been derived from T cells, B-cell-depleted T cells, or PBMCs.

The gene calls are TRBV9 and TRBJ2-7, with TRBD2 as a possible D gene (6 bases). Sequenced sample: peripheral blood. The source of this sequence is a woman aged 60-75 years with COVID-19, enrolled during active disease. The DNA of the CDR3 is TGTGCCAGCAGCTTCCGGGCAGGACTATCCTACGAGCAGTACTTC. This gives the protein CASSFRAGLSYEQYF.